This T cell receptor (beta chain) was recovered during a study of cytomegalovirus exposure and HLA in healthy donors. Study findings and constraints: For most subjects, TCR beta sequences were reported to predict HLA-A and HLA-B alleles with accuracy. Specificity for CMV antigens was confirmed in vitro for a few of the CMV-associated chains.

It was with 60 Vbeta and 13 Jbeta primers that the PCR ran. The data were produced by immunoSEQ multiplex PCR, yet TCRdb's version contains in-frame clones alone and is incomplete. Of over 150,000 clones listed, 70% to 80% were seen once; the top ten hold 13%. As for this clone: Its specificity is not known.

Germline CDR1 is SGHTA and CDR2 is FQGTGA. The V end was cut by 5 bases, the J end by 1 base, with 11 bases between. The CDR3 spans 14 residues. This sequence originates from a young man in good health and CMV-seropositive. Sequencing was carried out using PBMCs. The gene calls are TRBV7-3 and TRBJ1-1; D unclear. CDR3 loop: CASSLGGPNTEAFF. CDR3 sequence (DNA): TGTGCCAGCAGCCTGGGAGGACCGAACACTGAAGCTTTCTTT.